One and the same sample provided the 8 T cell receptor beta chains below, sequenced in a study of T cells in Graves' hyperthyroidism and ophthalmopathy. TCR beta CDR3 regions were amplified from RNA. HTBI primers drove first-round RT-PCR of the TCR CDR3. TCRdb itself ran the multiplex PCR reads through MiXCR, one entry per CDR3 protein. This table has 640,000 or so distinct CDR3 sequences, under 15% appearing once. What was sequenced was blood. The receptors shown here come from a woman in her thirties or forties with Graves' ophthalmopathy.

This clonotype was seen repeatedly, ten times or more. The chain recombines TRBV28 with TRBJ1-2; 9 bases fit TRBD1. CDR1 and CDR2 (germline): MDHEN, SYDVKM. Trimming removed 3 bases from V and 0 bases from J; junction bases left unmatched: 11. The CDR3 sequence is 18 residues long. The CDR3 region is CASSFLDRGGRTNYGYTF. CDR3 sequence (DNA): TGTGCCAGCAGTTTCCTTGACAGGGGGGGCCGTACTAACTATGGCTACACCTTC.

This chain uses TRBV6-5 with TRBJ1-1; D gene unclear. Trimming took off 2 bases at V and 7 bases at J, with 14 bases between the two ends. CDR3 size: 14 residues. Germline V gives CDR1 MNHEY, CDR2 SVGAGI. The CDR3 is CASSYTDQIHEAFF. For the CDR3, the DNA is TGTGCCAGCAGTTACACAGATCAAATTCATGAAGCTTTCTTT.

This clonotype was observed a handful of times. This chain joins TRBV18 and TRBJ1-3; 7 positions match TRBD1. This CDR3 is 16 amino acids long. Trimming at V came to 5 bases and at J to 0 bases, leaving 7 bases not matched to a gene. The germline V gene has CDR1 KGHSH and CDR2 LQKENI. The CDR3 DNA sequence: TGTGCCAGCTCATCGAACACAGGGGACTCTGGAAACACCATATATTTT. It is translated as CASSSNTGDSGNTIYF.

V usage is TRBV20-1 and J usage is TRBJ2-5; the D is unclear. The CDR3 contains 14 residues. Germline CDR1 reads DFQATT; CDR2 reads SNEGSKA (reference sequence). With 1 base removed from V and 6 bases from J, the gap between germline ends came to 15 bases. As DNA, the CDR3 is TGCAGTGCTAGAGCCGGCACCGGTGAGAAGACCCAGTACTTC. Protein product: CSARAGTGEKTQYF.

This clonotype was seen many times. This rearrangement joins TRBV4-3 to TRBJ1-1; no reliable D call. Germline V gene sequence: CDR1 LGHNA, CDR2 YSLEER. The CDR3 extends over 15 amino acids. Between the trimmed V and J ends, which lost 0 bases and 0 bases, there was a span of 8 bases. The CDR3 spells CASSQDEGMNTEAFF. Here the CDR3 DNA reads TGCGCCAGCAGCCAAGATGAGGGTATGAACACTGAAGCTTTCTTT.

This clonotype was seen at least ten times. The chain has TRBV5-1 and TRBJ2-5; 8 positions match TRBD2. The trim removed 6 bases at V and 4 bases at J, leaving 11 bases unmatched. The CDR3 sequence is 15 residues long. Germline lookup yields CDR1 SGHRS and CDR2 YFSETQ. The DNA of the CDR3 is TGCGCCAGCACCAAACAAGCGGGAGTACCAGAGACCCAGTACTTC. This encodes CASTKQAGVPETQYF.

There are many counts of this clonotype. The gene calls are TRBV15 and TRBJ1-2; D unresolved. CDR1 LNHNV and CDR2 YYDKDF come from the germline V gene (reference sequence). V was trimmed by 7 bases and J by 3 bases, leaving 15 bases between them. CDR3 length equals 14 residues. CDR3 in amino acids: CATTEWRADYGYTF. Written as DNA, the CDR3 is TGTGCCACCACAGAGTGGCGCGCGGACTATGGCTACACCTTC.

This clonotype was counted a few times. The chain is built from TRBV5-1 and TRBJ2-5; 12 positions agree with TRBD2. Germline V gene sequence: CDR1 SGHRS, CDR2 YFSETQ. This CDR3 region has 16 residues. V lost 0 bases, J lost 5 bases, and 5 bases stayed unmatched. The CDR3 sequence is CASSLAASGRGETQYF. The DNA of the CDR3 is TGCGCCAGCAGCTTGGCGGCTAGCGGGAGGGGTGAGACCCAGTACTTC.